The clone carrying this TCR beta chain was seen many times. Its target is unknown. These data originate in a study of human T cells and chemical hapten exposure. Study-wide results and caveats: The study found expanded TCRs formed significantly more large CDR3 similarity clusters than controls. TCRs whose frequency exceeded 1 in 1000 remained the same following DPC sensitization.

TCRdb called the RACE reads again in MiXCR, with one record for every CDR3 protein. The table lists approximately 320,000 distinct CDR3 sequences, 5.5% of them singletons. Time point: pre-sensitization, week 0. The treatment: therapeutic diphenylcyclopropenone sensitization with weekly scalp DPC. V lost 0 bases and J 2 bases, leaving 9 bases between the germline ends. This CDR3 is 15 amino acids long. The germline CDR1 and CDR2 sequences are SGHTA and FQGNSA. The specimen comprised whole blood, sampled in connection with sensitization to the hapten diphenylcyclopropenone (DPC). V usage is TRBV7-2 and J usage is TRBJ2-3; a possible D gene is TRBD2 (5 bases). This sequence was found in a woman aged 18 to 35 with alopecia areata. Some clones in this sample may be carry-over from other donors' samples. The CDR3 here is CASSLATGSTDTQYF. The CDR3 DNA reads as TGTGCCAGCAGCTTAGCGACGGGGTCCACAGATACGCAGTATTTT.